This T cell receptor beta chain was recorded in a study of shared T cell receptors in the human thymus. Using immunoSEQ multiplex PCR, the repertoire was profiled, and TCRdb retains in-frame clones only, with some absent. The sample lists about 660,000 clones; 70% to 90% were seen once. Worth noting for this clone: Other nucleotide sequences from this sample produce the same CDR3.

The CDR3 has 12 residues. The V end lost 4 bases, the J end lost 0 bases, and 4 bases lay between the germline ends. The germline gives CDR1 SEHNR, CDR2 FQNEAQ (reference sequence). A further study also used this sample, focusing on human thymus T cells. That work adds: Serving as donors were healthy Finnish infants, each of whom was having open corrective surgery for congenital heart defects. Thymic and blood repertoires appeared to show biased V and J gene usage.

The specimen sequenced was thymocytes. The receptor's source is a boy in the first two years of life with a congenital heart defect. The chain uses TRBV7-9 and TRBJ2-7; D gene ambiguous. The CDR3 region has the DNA TGTGCCAGCAGCTCCAGCTCCTACGAGCAGTACTTC. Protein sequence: CASSSSSYEQYF.